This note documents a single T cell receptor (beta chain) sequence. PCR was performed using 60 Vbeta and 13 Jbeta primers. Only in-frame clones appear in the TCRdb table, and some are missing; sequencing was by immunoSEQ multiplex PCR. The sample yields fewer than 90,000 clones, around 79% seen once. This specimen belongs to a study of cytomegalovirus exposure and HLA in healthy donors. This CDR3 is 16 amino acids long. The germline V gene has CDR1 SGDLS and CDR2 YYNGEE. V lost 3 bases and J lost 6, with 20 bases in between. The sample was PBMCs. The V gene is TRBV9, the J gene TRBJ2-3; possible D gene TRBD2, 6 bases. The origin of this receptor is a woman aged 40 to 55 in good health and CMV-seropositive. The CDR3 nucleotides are TGTGCCAGCAGCGCCACACCGGGACCACGGGAGGATACGCAGTATTTT. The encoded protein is CASSATPGPREDTQYF.